What follows are 14 T cell receptor beta chains derived from one specimen sequenced in a study of identical twins. One entry per CDR3 protein results from TCRdb running MiXCR on the 5' RACE reads. The table has hundreds of thousands of distinct CDR3 sequences, about 20% seen once; the top ten hold more than 4%. The same specimen was also included in a second study, on T cells expressing NK-cell markers.

The source material was PBMCs. All receptors come from a woman aged 18-29 years in good health.

This clonotype occurred a few times. The chain combines TRBV20-1 with TRBJ2-1, with D hard to call. In germline, CDR1 is DFQATT, CDR2 SNEGSKA (reference sequence). The CDR3 runs to 13 residues. Trimming shortened V by 5 bases and J by 6 bases, and 14 bases separated the two germline ends. The CDR3 DNA reads TGCAGTGCTGGGTGGGCCAAGACCAATGAGCAGTTCTTC. Its protein product is CSAGWAKTNEQFF.

This clonotype was detected only a few times. The chain uses TRBV5-1 and TRBJ1-2; D is unresolved. The germline V gene encodes CDR1 SGHRS and CDR2 YFSETQ. The ends were cut back, 5 bases at V and 6 bases at J, with 14 bases in the middle. There are 13 residues in the CDR3. The DNA for the CDR3 is TGCGCCAGCAGACAGAGAAGCGAAGATGGCTACACCTTC. Translation gives CASRQRSEDGYTF.

In this sample, this clonotype turned up a few times. V gene TRBV18 combines with J gene TRBJ2-7; no clear D gene. Germline CDR1 reads KGHSH; CDR2 reads LQKENI. V lost 3 bases, J lost 7 bases, and 10 bases lay in between. This CDR3 comprises 12 residues. CDR3 coding DNA: TGTGCCAGCTCACCCGACTCGTGGGAGCAGTACTTC. Its protein product is CASSPDSWEQYF.

This sequence joins TRBV29-1 and TRBJ2-7; no definite D call. Germline CDR1 and CDR2: SQVTM and ANQGSEA. Between the trimmed V and J ends, which lost 4 bases and 4 bases, there was a span of 8 bases. CDR3 length: 11 amino acids. CDR3 sequence: CSVGSEYEQYF. In DNA form, the CDR3 reads TGCAGCGTTGGATCGGAGTACGAGCAGTACTTC.

This clonotype was seen at least ten times. This chain connects TRBV11-2 to TRBJ2-3; tentatively, D is TRBD2 (6 bases). Germline CDR1 is SGHAT and CDR2 is FQNNGV. V lost 10 bases to trimming and J lost 10 bases, with 15 bases between them. The CDR3 totals 11 residues. CDR3 DNA sequence: TGTGCCATCCTGGAGGGCCGGGCGCAGTATTTT. It specifies CAILEGRAQYF.

This chain uses TRBV5-1 with TRBJ2-7; D may be TRBD1 (5 bases). The CDR3 sequence is 15 residues long. Germline CDR1 and CDR2: SGHRS and YFSETQ. Trimming took 1 base from V and 0 from J, leaving 11 bases between them. The CDR3 here is CASSLRGASSYEQYF. For the CDR3, the DNA is TGCGCCAGCAGCTTGCGTGGGGCAAGCTCCTACGAGCAGTACTTC.

V usage is TRBV7-8 and J usage is TRBJ2-7; possible D gene TRBD1, 5 bases. In germline, CDR1 is SGHVS, CDR2 FQNEAQ. With 0 bases removed from V and 3 bases from J, the gap between germline ends came to 9 bases. CDR3 length: 14 amino acids. CDR3 coding DNA: TGTGCCAGCAGCTTAGCCGGGCAGGGCTACGAGCAGTACTTC. Its translation: CASSLAGQGYEQYF.

This sequence joins TRBV5-1 and TRBJ2-5; 9 positions match TRBD2. Germline V CDR1 and CDR2: SGHRS, YFSETQ. V shed 0 bases and J 5 bases; nucleotides not matched to a gene: 8. The CDR3 is made up of 16 amino acids. The CDR3 bases are TGCGCCAGCAGCTTGGTTTCTAGCGGGGCCCTGGAGACCCAGTACTTC. Its protein product is CASSLVSSGALETQYF. Using reference TRBV5-1 and TRBJ2-5 for the parts outside the CDR3, the full variable domain is KAGVTQTPRYLIKTRGQQVTLSCSPISGHRSVSWYQQTPGQGLQFLFEYFSETQRNKGNFPGRFSGRQFSNSRSEMNVSTLELGDSALYLCASSLVSSGALETQYFGPGTRLLVL.

This clonotype showed up many times. V gene TRBV7-2 combines with J gene TRBJ2-2; TRBD2 aligns across 7 bases. This CDR3 has 15 amino acids. Germline-derived CDR1 and CDR2 are SGHTA and FQGNSA. After removal of 1 base from V and 4 bases from J, the junction contained 3 bases not matched to a gene. The CDR3 here is CASSLDPGGTGELFF. The CDR3 DNA reads TGTGCCAGCAGCTTAGACCCGGGAGGCACCGGGGAGCTGTTTTTT.

J is TRBJ2-2 and V is TRBV6-1; 7 bases agree with TRBD2. Germline CDR1 is MNHNS and CDR2 is SASEGT. V lost 7 bases, J lost 6 bases, and 11 bases stayed unmatched. There are 15 residues in the CDR3. The CDR3 coding sequence is TGTGCCAGCACAAGAGGGGAGGGCCTCGCCGGGGAGCTGTTTTTT. Translating gives CASTRGEGLAGELFF.

This clonotype was seen many times. The rearrangement joins TRBV5-6 to TRBJ1-4; D perhaps matches TRBD1 (5 bases). V lost 0 bases to trimming and J lost 10 bases, with 16 bases between them. Per the germline V gene, CDR1 is SGHDT and CDR2 is YYEEEE. This CDR3 spans 15 amino acids. CDR3 loop: CASSLANQGYGKLFF. In DNA, the CDR3 is TGTGCCAGCAGCTTGGCCAATCAGGGTTACGGAAAACTGTTTTTT.

This rearrangement joins TRBV6-2 or TRBV6-3 to TRBJ2-5, with D perhaps assigned TRBD1 or TRBD2 (6 bases each). V was trimmed by 9 bases and J by 4 bases, leaving 18 bases between them. CDR1 and CDR2 (germline): MNHEY, SVGEGT. This CDR3 has 14 amino acids. The CDR3 is CASCDRGVPETQYF. CDR3 coding DNA: TGTGCCAGTTGCGATAGGGGGGTTCCAGAGACCCAGTACTTC.

This clonotype was picked up a small number of times. The gene calls are TRBV6-5 and TRBJ2-7; D perhaps matches TRBD2 (5 bases). Germline-derived CDR1 and CDR2 are MNHEY and SVGAGI. The CDR3 consists of 14 residues. The V end lost 4 bases, the J end lost 3 bases, and 13 bases lay between the germline ends. CDR3 region: CASSFRDPSYEQYF. The CDR3 nucleotides are TGTGCCAGCAGTTTCCGGGATCCTAGCTACGAGCAGTACTTC.

This clonotype was counted at least ten times. Germline is not matched at one junction end, which may reflect a read error. V and J are TRBV7-7 and TRBJ2-2; maybe TRBD1 (6 bases). Germline V gives CDR1 SSHAT, CDR2 FNYEAQ (reference sequence). The CDR3 loop spans 14 amino acids. The CDR3 sequence: CASSPTGRTGELFF. The CDR3 DNA is TGTGCTAGCAGCCCGACAGGCCGGACCGGGGAGCTGTTTTTT.